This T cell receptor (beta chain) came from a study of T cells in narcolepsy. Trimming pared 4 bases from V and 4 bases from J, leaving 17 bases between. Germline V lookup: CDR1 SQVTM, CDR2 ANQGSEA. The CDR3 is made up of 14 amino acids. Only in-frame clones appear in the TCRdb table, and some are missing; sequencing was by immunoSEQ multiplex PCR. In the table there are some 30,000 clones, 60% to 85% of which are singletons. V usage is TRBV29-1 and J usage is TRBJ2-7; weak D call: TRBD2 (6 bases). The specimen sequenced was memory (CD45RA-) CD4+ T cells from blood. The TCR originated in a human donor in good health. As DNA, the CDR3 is TGCAGCGTTGCCGGAGCGGGTGCACGGTACGAGCAGTACTTC. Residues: CSVAGAGARYEQYF.